This section outlines one T cell receptor (beta chain) sequence together with its context. Its antigen is undetermined. V lost 1 base and J lost 3; bases outside the gene matches: 5. The CDR3 extends over 16 amino acids. Germline-derived CDR1 and CDR2 are SGHTA and FQGTGA. This record comes from a study of graft-versus-host responses after intestinal transplantation. Study-level information: Recipients obtained multivisceral, liver-intestinal, or isolated intestinal transplants. The study gave all recipients anti-thymocyte globulin induction, then tacrolimus and steroids for roughly 3 years.

Clones were sequenced by immunoSEQ multiplex PCR, and TCRdb holds only the in-frame ones, with some missing. The sample records about 39,000 clones, about 93% being singletons. Study findings and constraints: Early after transplant, HvG declines were associated with peak levels of circulating GvH clones. GvH clones surfaced in recipient marrow, some emerging earlier in ileum or blood.

This TCR was sampled from a human donor who was the organ donor for an intestinal transplant. The chain joins TRBV7-3 to TRBJ2-1; TRBD2 matches 8 bases. The material sequenced was unstimulated CD8+ T cells sorted from spleen or lymph node cells, taken before transplant. The CDR3 DNA reads as TGTGCCAGCAGCTTAAGGGCGGGAGGCTACTACAATGAGCAGTTCTTC. Amino acid sequence: CASSLRAGGYYNEQFF.